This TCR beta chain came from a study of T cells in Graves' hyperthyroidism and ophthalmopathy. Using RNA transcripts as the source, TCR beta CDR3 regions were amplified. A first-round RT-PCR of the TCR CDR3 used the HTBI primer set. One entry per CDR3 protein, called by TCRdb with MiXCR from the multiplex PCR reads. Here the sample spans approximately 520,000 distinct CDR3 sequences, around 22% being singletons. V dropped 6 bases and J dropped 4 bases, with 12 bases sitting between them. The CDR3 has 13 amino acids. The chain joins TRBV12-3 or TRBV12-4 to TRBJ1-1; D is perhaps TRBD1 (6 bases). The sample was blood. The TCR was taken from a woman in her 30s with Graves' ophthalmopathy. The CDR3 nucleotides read TGTGCCAGCAGCCGACAGGTGGCCACTGAAGCTTTCTTT. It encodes CASSRQVATEAFF.